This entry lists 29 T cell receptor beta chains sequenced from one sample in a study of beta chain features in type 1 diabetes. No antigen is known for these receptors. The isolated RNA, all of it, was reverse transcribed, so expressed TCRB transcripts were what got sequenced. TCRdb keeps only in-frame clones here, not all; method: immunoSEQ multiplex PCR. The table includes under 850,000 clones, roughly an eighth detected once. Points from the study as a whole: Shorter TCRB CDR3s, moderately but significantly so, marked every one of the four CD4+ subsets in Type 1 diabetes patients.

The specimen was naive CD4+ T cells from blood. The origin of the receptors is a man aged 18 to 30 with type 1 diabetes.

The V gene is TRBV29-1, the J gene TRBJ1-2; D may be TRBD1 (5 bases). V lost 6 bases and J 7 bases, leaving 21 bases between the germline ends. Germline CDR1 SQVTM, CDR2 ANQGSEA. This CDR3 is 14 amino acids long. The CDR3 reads CSVTPGTGVSGYTF. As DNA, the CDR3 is TGCAGCGTCACTCCCGGGACGGGGGTGAGTGGCTACACCTTC.

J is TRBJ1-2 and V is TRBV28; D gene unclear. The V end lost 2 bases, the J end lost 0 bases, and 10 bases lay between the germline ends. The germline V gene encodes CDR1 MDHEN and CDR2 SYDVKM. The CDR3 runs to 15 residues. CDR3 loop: CASSLEGRPNYGYTF. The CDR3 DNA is TGTGCCAGCAGTTTAGAGGGCAGGCCTAACTATGGCTACACCTTC.

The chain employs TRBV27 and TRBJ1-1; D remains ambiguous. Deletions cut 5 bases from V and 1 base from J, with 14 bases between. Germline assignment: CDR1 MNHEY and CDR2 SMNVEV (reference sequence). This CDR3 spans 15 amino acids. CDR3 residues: CASSPREGRNTEAFF. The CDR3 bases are TGTGCCAGCAGTCCAAGGGAGGGAAGGAACACTGAAGCTTTCTTT.

The CDR3 loop reads CASRGQGRNYGYTF. The CDR3 bases are TGTGCCAGCAGGGGACAGGGGCGGAACTATGGCTACACCTTC. The chain is built from TRBV6-1 and TRBJ1-2; TRBD1 agrees at 10 bases. V trimming: 6 bases; J trimming: 2 bases; junction bases outside the gene matches: 3. The CDR3 is 14 residues long. Germline CDR1 and CDR2: MNHNS and SASEGT.

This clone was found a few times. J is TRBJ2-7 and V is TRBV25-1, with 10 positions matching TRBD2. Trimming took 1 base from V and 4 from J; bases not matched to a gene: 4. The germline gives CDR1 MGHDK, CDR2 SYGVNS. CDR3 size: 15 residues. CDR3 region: CASSEWPSGGYEQYF. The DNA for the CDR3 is TGTGCCAGCAGTGAATGGCCTAGCGGGGGTTACGAGCAGTACTTC.

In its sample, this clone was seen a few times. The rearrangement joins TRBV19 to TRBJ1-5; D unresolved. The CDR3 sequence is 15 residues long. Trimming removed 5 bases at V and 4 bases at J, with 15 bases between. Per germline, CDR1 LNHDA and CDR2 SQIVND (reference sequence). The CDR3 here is CASSPPGPENQPQHF. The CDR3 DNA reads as TGTGCCAGTAGTCCTCCGGGCCCCGAAAATCAGCCCCAGCATTTT.

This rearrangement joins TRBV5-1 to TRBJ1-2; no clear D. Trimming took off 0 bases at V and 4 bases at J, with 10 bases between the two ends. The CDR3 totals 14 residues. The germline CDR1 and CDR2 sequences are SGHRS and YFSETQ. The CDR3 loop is CASSLDGLSYGYTF. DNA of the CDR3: TGCGCCAGCAGCTTGGATGGGTTGAGCTATGGCTACACCTTC. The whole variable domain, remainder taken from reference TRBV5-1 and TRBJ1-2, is KAGVTQTPRYLIKTRGQQVTLSCSPISGHRSVSWYQQTPGQGLQFLFEYFSETQRNKGNFPGRFSGRQFSNSRSEMNVSTLELGDSALYLCASSLDGLSYGYTFGSGTRLTVV.

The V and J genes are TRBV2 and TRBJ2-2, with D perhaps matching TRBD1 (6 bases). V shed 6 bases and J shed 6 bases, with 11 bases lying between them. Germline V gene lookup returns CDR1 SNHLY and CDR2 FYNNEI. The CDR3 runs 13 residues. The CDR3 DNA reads TGTGCCAGCAGCGCACAGGGTTCCGGGGAGCTGTTTTTT. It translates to CASSAQGSGELFF.

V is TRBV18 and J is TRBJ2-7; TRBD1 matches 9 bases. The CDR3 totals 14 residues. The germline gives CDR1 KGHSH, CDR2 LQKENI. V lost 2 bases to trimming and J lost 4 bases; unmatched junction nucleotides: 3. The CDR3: CASSPTGTGYEQYF. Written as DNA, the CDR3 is TGTGCCAGCTCACCAACCGGGACAGGGTACGAGCAGTACTTC.

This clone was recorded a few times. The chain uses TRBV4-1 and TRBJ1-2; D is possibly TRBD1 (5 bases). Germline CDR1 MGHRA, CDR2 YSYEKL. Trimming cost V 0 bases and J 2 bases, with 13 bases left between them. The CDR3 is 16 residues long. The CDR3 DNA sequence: TGCGCCAGCAGCCAAGATCGGATGGGACGGAACTATGGCTACACCTTC. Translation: CASSQDRMGRNYGYTF.

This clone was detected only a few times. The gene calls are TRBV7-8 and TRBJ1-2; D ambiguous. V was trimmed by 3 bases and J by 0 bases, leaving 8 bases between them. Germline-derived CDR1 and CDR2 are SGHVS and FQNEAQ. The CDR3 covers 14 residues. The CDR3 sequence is CASSFVRSNYGYTF. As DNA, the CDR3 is TGTGCCAGCAGCTTCGTTCGGTCTAACTATGGCTACACCTTC.

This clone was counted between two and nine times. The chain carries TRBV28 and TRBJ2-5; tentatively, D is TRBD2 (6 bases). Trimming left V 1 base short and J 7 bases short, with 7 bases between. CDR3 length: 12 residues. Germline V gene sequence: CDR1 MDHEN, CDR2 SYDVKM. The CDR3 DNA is TGTGCCAGCAGTTTATTAGCGGCGACCCAGTACTTC. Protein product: CASSLLAATQYF.

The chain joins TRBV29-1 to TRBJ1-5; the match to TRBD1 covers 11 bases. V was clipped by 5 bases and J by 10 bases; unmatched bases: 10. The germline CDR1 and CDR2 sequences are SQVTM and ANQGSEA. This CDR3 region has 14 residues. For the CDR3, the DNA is TGCAGCGTTCCCGGGACAGGGGGAGTGGGTCCCCAGCATTTT. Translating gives CSVPGTGGVGPQHF.

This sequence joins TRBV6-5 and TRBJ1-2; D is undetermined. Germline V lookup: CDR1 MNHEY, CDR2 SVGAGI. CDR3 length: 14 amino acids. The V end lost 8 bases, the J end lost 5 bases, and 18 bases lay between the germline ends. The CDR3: CASCYLVGPYGYTF. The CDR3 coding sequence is TGTGCCAGCTGCTACCTGGTCGGTCCGTATGGCTACACCTTC.

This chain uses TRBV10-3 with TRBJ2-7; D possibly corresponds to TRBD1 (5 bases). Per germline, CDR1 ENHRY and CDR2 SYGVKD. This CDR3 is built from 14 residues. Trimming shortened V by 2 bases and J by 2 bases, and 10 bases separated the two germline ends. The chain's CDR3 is CAISEGQGTYEQYF. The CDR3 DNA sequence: TGTGCCATCAGTGAGGGGCAGGGCACCTACGAGCAGTACTTC.

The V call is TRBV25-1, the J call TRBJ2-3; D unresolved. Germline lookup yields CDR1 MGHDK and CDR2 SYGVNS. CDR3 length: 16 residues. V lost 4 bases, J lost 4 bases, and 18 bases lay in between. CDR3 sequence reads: CASSGFGKARADTQYF. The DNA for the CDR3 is TGTGCCAGCAGTGGATTTGGGAAAGCCCGGGCAGATACGCAGTATTTT.

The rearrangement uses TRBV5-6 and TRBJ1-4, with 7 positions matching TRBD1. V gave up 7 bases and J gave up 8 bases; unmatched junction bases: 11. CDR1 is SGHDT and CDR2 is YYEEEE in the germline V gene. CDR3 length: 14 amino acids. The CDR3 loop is CASLRQGSAEKLFF. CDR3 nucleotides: TGTGCCAGCCTTCGACAGGGTAGTGCCGAAAAACTGTTTTTT.

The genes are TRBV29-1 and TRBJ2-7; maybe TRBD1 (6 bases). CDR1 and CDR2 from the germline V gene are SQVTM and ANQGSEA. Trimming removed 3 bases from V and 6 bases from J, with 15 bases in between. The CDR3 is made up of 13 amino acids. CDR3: CSVDSAGDREQYF. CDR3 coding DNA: TGCAGCGTTGATTCGGCAGGGGATCGCGAGCAGTACTTC.

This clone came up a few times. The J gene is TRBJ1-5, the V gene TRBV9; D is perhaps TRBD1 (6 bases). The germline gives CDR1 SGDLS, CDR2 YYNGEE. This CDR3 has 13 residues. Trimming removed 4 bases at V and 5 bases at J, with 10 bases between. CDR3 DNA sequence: TGTGCCAGCAGCCGGACAGTCGATCAGCCCCAGCATTTT. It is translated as CASSRTVDQPQHF.

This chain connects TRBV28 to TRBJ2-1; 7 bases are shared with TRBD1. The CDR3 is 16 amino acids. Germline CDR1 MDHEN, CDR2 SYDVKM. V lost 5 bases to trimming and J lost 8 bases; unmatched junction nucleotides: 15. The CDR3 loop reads CASSPRRDSLLYEQFF. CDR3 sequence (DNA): TGTGCCAGCAGTCCTAGACGGGACAGTCTTCTCTATGAGCAGTTCTTC.

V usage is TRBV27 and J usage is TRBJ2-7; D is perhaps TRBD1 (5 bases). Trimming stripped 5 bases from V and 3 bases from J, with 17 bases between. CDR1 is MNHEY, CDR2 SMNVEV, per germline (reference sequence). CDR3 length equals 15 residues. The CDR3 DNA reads TGTGCCAGCAGTCTACGCCCAAGACAGCACTACGAGCAGTACTTC. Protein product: CASSLRPRQHYEQYF.

The CDR3: CSVPKEPAQGYTF. The DNA for the CDR3 is TGCAGCGTTCCCAAGGAGCCCGCCCAAGGCTACACCTTC. The chain is built from TRBV29-1 and TRBJ1-2; no definite D call. Germline V gene lookup returns CDR1 SQVTM and CDR2 ANQGSEA. V was pared by 5 bases and J by 8 bases, with 18 bases between. The CDR3 length is 13 residues.

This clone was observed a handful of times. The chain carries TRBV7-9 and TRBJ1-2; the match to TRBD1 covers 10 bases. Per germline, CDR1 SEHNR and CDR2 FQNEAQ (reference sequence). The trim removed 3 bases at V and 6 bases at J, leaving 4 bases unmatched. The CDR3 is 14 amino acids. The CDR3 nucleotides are TGTGCCAGCAGCTTCCGGGACAGGGGAAATGGCTACACCTTC. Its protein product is CASSFRDRGNGYTF.

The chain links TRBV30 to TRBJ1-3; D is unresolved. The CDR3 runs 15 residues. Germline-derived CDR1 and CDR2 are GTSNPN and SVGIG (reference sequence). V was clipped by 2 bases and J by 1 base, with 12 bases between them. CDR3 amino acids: CAWSSGLSSGNTIYF. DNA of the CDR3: TGTGCCTGGAGTTCCGGACTGTCTTCTGGAAACACCATATATTTT. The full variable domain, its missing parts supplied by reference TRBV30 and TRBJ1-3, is SQTIHQWPATLVQPVGSPLSLECTVEGTSNPNLYWYRQAAGRGLQLLFYSVGIGQISSEVPQNLSASRPQDRQFILSSKKLLLSDSGFYLCAWSSGLSSGNTIYFGEGSWLTVV.

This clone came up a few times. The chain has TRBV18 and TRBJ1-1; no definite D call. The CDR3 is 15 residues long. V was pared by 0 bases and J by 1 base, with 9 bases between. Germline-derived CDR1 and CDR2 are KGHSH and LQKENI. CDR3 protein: CASSPPSTGNTEAFF. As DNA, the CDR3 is TGTGCCAGCTCACCACCGTCGACGGGGAACACTGAAGCTTTCTTT. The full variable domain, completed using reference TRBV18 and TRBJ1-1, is NAGVMQNPRHLVRRRGQEARLRCSPMKGHSHVYWYRQLPEEGLKFMVYLQKENIIDESGMPKERFSAEFPKEGPSILRIQQVVRGDSAAYFCASSPPSTGNTEAFFGQGTRLTVV.

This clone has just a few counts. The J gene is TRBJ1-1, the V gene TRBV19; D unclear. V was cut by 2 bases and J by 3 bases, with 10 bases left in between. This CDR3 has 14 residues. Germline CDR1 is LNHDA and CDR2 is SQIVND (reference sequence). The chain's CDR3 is CASSISNGYTEAFF. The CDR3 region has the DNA TGTGCCAGTAGTATATCGAACGGCTACACTGAAGCTTTCTTT.

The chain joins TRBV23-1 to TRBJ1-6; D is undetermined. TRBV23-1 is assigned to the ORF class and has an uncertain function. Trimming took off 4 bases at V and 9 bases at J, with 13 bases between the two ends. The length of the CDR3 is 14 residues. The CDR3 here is CASSRGIIGSPLHF. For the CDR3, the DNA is TGCGCCAGCAGTCGTGGAATAATTGGTTCACCCCTCCACTTT.

The CDR3 sequence: CAISEFPEANTEAFF. Here the CDR3 DNA reads TGTGCCATCAGTGAGTTTCCGGAGGCTAACACTGAAGCTTTCTTT. The chain uses TRBV10-3 and TRBJ1-1; D uncertain. Germline V CDR1 and CDR2: ENHRY, SYGVKD. The V end lost 1 base, the J end lost 2 bases, and 11 bases lay between the germline ends. This CDR3 is 15 amino acids long.

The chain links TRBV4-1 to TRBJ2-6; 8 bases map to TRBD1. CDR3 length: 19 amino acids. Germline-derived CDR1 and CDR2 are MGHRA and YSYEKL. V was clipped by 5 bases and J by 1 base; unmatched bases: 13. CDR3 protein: CASSEQNRGTLSGANVLTF. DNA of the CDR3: TGCGCCAGCAGCGAACAAAACAGGGGGACTCTATCTGGGGCCAACGTCCTGACTTTC.